This T cell receptor beta chain was identified in a study of blood T cell repertoires in COVID-19. Germline V gene lookup returns CDR1 SEHNR and CDR2 FQNEAQ (reference sequence). This CDR3 comprises 18 residues. V dropped 3 bases and J dropped 0; count of bases not matched to a gene: 10. The data were produced by immunoSEQ multiplex PCR, yet TCRdb's version contains in-frame clones alone and is incomplete. This table has about 250,000 clones, just over 85% appearing once. The TCR was taken from a man between 18 and 29 years old who had recovered from COVID-19. This chain connects TRBV7-9 to TRBJ2-1; 8 bases map to TRBD2. The sample consisted of PBMCs or T cells enriched from blood (not recorded which). The CDR3 region is CASSFPEGGRFSYNEQFF. DNA of the CDR3: TGTGCCAGCAGCTTCCCAGAAGGCGGGAGGTTCTCCTACAATGAGCAGTTCTTC.